This is a list of T cell receptor beta chains from one sample in a study of regulatory T cells in long-lasting Graves disease. MiXCR, applied by TCRdb to the multiplex PCR reads, yields one record per CDR3 protein. The table includes fewer than 550,000 distinct CDR3 sequences, roughly 17% detected once. This sample was shared with a second study, whose subject was T cells in Graves' hyperthyroidism and ophthalmopathy.

The sample consisted of peripheral blood mononuclear cells (PBMCs), taken at new diagnosis, from a patient treated with antithyroid drugs. Receptor source: a young woman with Graves disease. Both conserved end residues are part of each CDR3. D genes are given only for firm matches. Size is omitted from some rows. Given values are once, few, many or a class for expanded clones.

clone_size: many
d_call: NA
v_call: TRBV7-9
j_call: TRBJ2-7
cdr3_aa: CASRSTSIDEQYF
cdr3_nt: TGTGCCAGCCGTTCCACTAGCATAGACGAGCAGTACTTC

clone_size: NA
d_call: NA
v_call: TRBV4-1
j_call: TRBJ2-7
cdr3_aa: CASSQGYRYEQYF
cdr3_nt: TGCGCCAGCAGCCAAGGTTACAGGTACGAGCAGTACTTC

clone_size: many
d_call: TRBD2
v_call: TRBV2
j_call: TRBJ2-7
cdr3_aa: CARRPSGSHEQYF
cdr3_nt: TGTGCCAGGAGACCTAGCGGGAGCCACGAGCAGTACTTC

clone_size: NA
d_call: NA
v_call: TRBV4-3
j_call: TRBJ1-5
cdr3_aa: CASSQYQGNQPQHF
cdr3_nt: TGCGCCAGCAGCCAGTATCAGGGGAATCAGCCCCAGCATTTT

clone_size: many
d_call: TRBD2
v_call: TRBV28
j_call: TRBJ2-1
cdr3_aa: CATKFPPHQWTGTSGSVLNEQFF
cdr3_nt: TGTGCCACCAAGTTTCCCCCCCATCAATGGACCGGGACTAGCGGGAGTGTTCTAAATGAGCAGTTCTTC

clone_size: many
d_call: TRBD1
v_call: TRBV2
j_call: TRBJ1-5
cdr3_aa: CASNKDRASNQPQHF
cdr3_nt: TGTGCCAGCAACAAGGACAGGGCAAGCAATCAGCCCCAGCATTTT

clone_size: few
d_call: TRBD2
v_call: TRBV5-1
j_call: TRBJ2-1
cdr3_aa: CASRGLAMVNEQFF
cdr3_nt: TGCGCCAGCAGAGGACTAGCGATGGTCAATGAGCAGTTCTTC

clone_size: NA
d_call: NA
v_call: TRBV9
j_call: TRBJ2-3
cdr3_aa: CASSGALGRTDTQYF
cdr3_nt: TGTGCCAGCAGCGGCGCCCTTGGTCGCACAGATACGCAGTATTTT

clone_size: many
d_call: TRBD1
v_call: TRBV15
j_call: TRBJ1-1
cdr3_aa: CATSLGTGYEAFF
cdr3_nt: TGTGCCACCAGCCTCGGGACAGGCTATGAAGCTTTCTTT

clone_size: few
d_call: NA
v_call: TRBV19
j_call: TRBJ2-2
cdr3_aa: CASSRVGNTGELFF
cdr3_nt: TGTGCCAGTAGCCGCGTAGGGAACACCGGGGAGCTGTTTTTT

clone_size: many
d_call: TRBD2
v_call: TRBV27
j_call: TRBJ2-1
cdr3_aa: CASSLIAGGIYNEQFF
cdr3_nt: TGTGCCAGCAGTTTGATCGCGGGAGGGATTTACAATGAGCAGTTCTTC

clone_size: NA
d_call: TRBD1
v_call: TRBV20-1
j_call: TRBJ2-3
cdr3_aa: CSAALTGRADTQYF
cdr3_nt: TGCAGTGCTGCCTTGACAGGGAGAGCAGATACGCAGTATTTT

clone_size: few
d_call: NA
v_call: TRBV18
j_call: TRBJ1-5
cdr3_aa: CASAQNRDNQPQHF
cdr3_nt: TGTGCCAGCGCCCAAAACAGGGACAATCAGCCCCAGCATTTT

clone_size: many
d_call: NA
v_call: TRBV28
j_call: TRBJ1-2
cdr3_aa: CASSYPGQASNYGYTF
cdr3_nt: TGTGCCAGCAGTTACCCGGGACAAGCCTCTAACTATGGCTACACCTTC

clone_size: few
d_call: NA
v_call: TRBV10-2
j_call: TRBJ2-7
cdr3_aa: CASSEQGILAGLIYEQYF
cdr3_nt: TGCGCCAGCAGTGAGCAGGGGATCTTAGCCGGGTTAATCTACGAGCAGTACTTC

clone_size: NA
d_call: TRBD1
v_call: TRBV19
j_call: TRBJ2-6
cdr3_aa: CASSIGTGRSSGANVLTF
cdr3_nt: TGTGCCAGTAGTATCGGGACAGGTCGAAGCTCTGGGGCCAACGTCCTGACTTTC

clone_size: few
d_call: NA
v_call: TRBV12-3/TRBV12-4
j_call: TRBJ2-3
cdr3_aa: CASSLGPGDTDTQYF
cdr3_nt: TGTGCCAGCAGTTTAGGCCCAGGGGACACAGATACGCAGTATTTT

clone_size: NA
d_call: NA
v_call: TRBV10-1
j_call: TRBJ2-7
cdr3_aa: CASSPGVQGYEQYF
cdr3_nt: TGCGCCAGCAGTCCGGGGGTCCAGGGTTACGAGCAGTACTTC

clone_size: few
d_call: NA
v_call: TRBV28
j_call: TRBJ1-4
cdr3_aa: CASSHAAGYVEKLFF
cdr3_nt: TGTGCCAGCAGTCACGCAGCTGGGTACGTTGAAAAACTGTTTTTT

clone_size: many
d_call: TRBD2
v_call: TRBV5-6
j_call: TRBJ2-3
cdr3_aa: CASSFGAGVSTDTQYF
cdr3_nt: TGTGCCAGCAGCTTTGGGGCGGGAGTTAGCACAGATACGCAGTATTTT

clone_size: few
d_call: NA
v_call: TRBV7-9
j_call: TRBJ2-3
cdr3_aa: CASRRAGWSLAKDTQYF
cdr3_nt: TGTGCCAGCAGGCGCGCAGGGTGGAGTCTTGCAAAAGATACGCAGTATTTT

clone_size: NA
d_call: TRBD2
v_call: TRBV7-9
j_call: TRBJ2-3
cdr3_aa: CASSFLAGGPFPDTQYF
cdr3_nt: TGTGCCAGCAGCTTTTTAGCGGGAGGGCCCTTCCCAGATACGCAGTATTTT

clone_size: NA
d_call: TRBD1
v_call: TRBV20-1
j_call: TRBJ2-7
cdr3_aa: CSATEGAYYEQYF
cdr3_nt: TGCAGTGCCACAGAGGGGGCTTACTACGAGCAGTACTTC

clone_size: many
d_call: NA
v_call: TRBV9
j_call: TRBJ2-2
cdr3_aa: CASSVASDEAGELFF
cdr3_nt: TGTGCCAGCAGCGTAGCGTCAGACGAAGCCGGGGAGCTGTTTTTT

clone_size: NA
d_call: TRBD2
v_call: TRBV10-1
j_call: TRBJ2-3
cdr3_aa: CASSEWAGGPQFTQYF
cdr3_nt: TGCGCCAGCAGTGAGTGGGCGGGAGGGCCCCAATTTACGCAGTATTTT

clone_size: NA
d_call: NA
v_call: TRBV6-1
j_call: TRBJ2-7
cdr3_aa: CASRAGTLYEQYF
cdr3_nt: TGTGCCAGCAGAGCCGGGACACTCTACGAGCAGTACTTC

clone_size: NA
d_call: TRBD2
v_call: TRBV7-2
j_call: TRBJ2-2
cdr3_aa: CASSTGRLAGNLFGELFF
cdr3_nt: TGTGCCAGCAGCACGGGGAGACTAGCGGGAAATTTATTCGGGGAGCTGTTTTTT

clone_size: NA
d_call: NA
v_call: TRBV6-1
j_call: TRBJ1-2
cdr3_aa: CAISPFGVDGYTF
cdr3_nt: TGTGCCATCAGCCCGTTTGGGGTAGATGGCTACACCTTC

clone_size: many
d_call: NA
v_call: TRBV20-1
j_call: TRBJ1-1
cdr3_aa: CSAREGRLNTEAFF
cdr3_nt: TGCAGTGCTAGAGAGGGGCGACTGAACACTGAAGCTTTCTTT

clone_size: many
d_call: TRBD1
v_call: TRBV7-2
j_call: TRBJ2-1
cdr3_aa: CASSSLGQGYYNEQFF
cdr3_nt: TGTGCCAGCAGCAGCCTGGGACAGGGTTACTACAATGAGCAGTTCTTC

clone_size: few
d_call: TRBD1
v_call: TRBV27
j_call: TRBJ2-3
cdr3_aa: CASSSQGRGQDTQYF
cdr3_nt: TGTGCCAGCAGTTCCCAGGGCAGGGGGCAAGATACGCAGTATTTT

clone_size: many
d_call: NA
v_call: TRBV28
j_call: TRBJ2-1
cdr3_aa: CASSSPQWGLTYNEQFF
cdr3_nt: TGTGCCAGCAGCAGTCCACAGTGGGGACTCACGTACAATGAGCAGTTCTTC

clone_size: few
d_call: TRBD2
v_call: TRBV20-1
j_call: TRBJ2-7
cdr3_aa: CSATLAGGSYEQYF
cdr3_nt: TGCAGTGCAACATTAGCGGGAGGCTCCTACGAGCAGTACTTC

clone_size: many
d_call: NA
v_call: TRBV6-2/TRBV6-3
j_call: TRBJ2-3
cdr3_aa: CASSYAADTQYF
cdr3_nt: TGTGCCAGCAGTTACGCGGCGGATACGCAGTATTTT

clone_size: few
d_call: TRBD2
v_call: TRBV6-1
j_call: TRBJ2-1
cdr3_aa: CASSRSGVPRSGEQFF
cdr3_nt: TGTGCCAGCAGTAGAAGCGGGGTCCCACGTAGCGGTGAGCAGTTCTTC

clone_size: many
d_call: TRBD2
v_call: TRBV27
j_call: TRBJ2-5
cdr3_aa: CASSLQAGAIDQETQYF
cdr3_nt: TGTGCCAGCAGTTTACAGGCGGGAGCAATCGATCAAGAGACCCAGTACTTC

clone_size: many
d_call: NA
v_call: TRBV2
j_call: TRBJ2-7
cdr3_aa: CASSVDSRSSYEQYF
cdr3_nt: TGTGCCAGCAGTGTGGACAGCCGTTCATCCTACGAGCAGTACTTC

clone_size: NA
d_call: NA
v_call: TRBV29-1
j_call: TRBJ1-1
cdr3_aa: CSVGGGTEAFF
cdr3_nt: TGCAGCGTTGGAGGGGGCACTGAAGCTTTCTTT

clone_size: few
d_call: NA
v_call: TRBV19
j_call: TRBJ2-7
cdr3_aa: CASSMGPNRYEQYF
cdr3_nt: TGTGCCAGTAGTATGGGCCCTAACCGCTACGAGCAGTACTTC

clone_size: few
d_call: NA
v_call: TRBV29-1
j_call: TRBJ1-2
cdr3_aa: CSVAVEGGYTF
cdr3_nt: TGCAGCGTTGCGGTTGAGGGTGGCTACACCTTC

clone_size: few
d_call: NA
v_call: TRBV29-1
j_call: TRBJ1-1
cdr3_aa: CSVAWGPEAFF
cdr3_nt: TGCAGCGTTGCGTGGGGCCCTGAAGCTTTCTTT

clone_size: NA
d_call: NA
v_call: TRBV4-3
j_call: TRBJ2-6
cdr3_aa: CASSQGSSTGANVLTF
cdr3_nt: TGCGCCAGCAGCCAAGGGTCGTCCACTGGGGCCAACGTCCTGACTTTC

clone_size: NA
d_call: NA
v_call: TRBV4-3
j_call: TRBJ2-3
cdr3_aa: CASSSRGLLTGTQYF
cdr3_nt: TGCGCCAGCAGCTCGCGTGGACTACTCACAGGTACGCAGTATTTT

clone_size: many
d_call: TRBD2
v_call: TRBV10-1
j_call: TRBJ2-1
cdr3_aa: CASSENPSGIDEQFF
cdr3_nt: TGCGCCAGCAGTGAAAACCCTAGCGGGATAGATGAGCAGTTCTTC

clone_size: few
d_call: NA
v_call: TRBV29-1
j_call: TRBJ1-4
cdr3_aa: CSVRDGVNEKLFF
cdr3_nt: TGCAGCGTCCGGGACGGAGTAAATGAAAAACTGTTTTTT

clone_size: many
d_call: TRBD1
v_call: TRBV10-3
j_call: TRBJ2-7
cdr3_aa: CAISESGSYRGQTYEQYF
cdr3_nt: TGTGCCATCAGTGAGTCGGGATCTTACAGGGGGCAGACCTACGAGCAGTACTTC

clone_size: NA
d_call: NA
v_call: TRBV19
j_call: TRBJ2-5
cdr3_aa: CASSIVGGGGETQYF
cdr3_nt: TGTGCCAGTAGTATCGTTGGAGGGGGGGGGGAGACCCAGTACTTC

clone_size: few
d_call: NA
v_call: TRBV6-5
j_call: TRBJ1-2
cdr3_aa: CASSYSHLSNYGYTF
cdr3_nt: TGTGCCAGCAGTTACTCGCATTTGTCCAACTATGGCTACACCTTC

clone_size: NA
d_call: TRBD1
v_call: TRBV16
j_call: TRBJ1-2
cdr3_aa: CASSQSGTGGYGYTF
cdr3_nt: TGTGCCAGCAGCCAATCCGGGACAGGGGGCTATGGCTACACCTTC

clone_size: NA
d_call: NA
v_call: TRBV7-2
j_call: TRBJ2-7
cdr3_aa: CASSPALRQYF
cdr3_nt: TGTGCCAGCAGCCCCGCCCTACGGCAGTACTTC

clone_size: many
d_call: TRBD1
v_call: TRBV7-2
j_call: TRBJ1-2
cdr3_aa: CASSLDRGSSGYTF
cdr3_nt: TGTGCCAGCAGCCTCGACAGGGGGAGTAGTGGCTACACCTTC

clone_size: few
d_call: TRBD2
v_call: TRBV7-9
j_call: TRBJ2-7
cdr3_aa: CASSSSGILEQYF
cdr3_nt: TGTGCCAGCAGTTCTAGCGGGATCTTGGAGCAGTACTTC

clone_size: many
d_call: NA
v_call: TRBV6-2/TRBV6-3
j_call: TRBJ2-7
cdr3_aa: CASNKLVRIDYEQYF
cdr3_nt: TGTGCCAGCAATAAACTCGTGCGGATTGACTACGAGCAGTACTTC

clone_size: many
d_call: NA
v_call: TRBV19
j_call: TRBJ1-1
cdr3_aa: CASSISSMAEAFF
cdr3_nt: TGTGCCAGTAGTATCTCCTCGATGGCTGAAGCTTTCTTT

clone_size: NA
d_call: NA
v_call: TRBV29-1
j_call: TRBJ2-1
cdr3_aa: CSVGVGYEQFF
cdr3_nt: TGCAGCGTTGGGGTTGGGTATGAGCAGTTCTTC

clone_size: NA
d_call: TRBD1
v_call: TRBV6-2/TRBV6-3
j_call: TRBJ1-1
cdr3_aa: CASSNTLTGPEAFF
cdr3_nt: TGTGCCAGCAGCAATACCCTGACAGGGCCTGAAGCTTTCTTT